This T cell receptor beta chain was profiled in a study of cytotoxic CD8 clonotypes in ibrutinib-treated CLL. Across the study: Of the patients, eleven to twelve were relapsed/refractory, around 16 treatment-naive and about 17 IGHV unmutated. A mean of roughly 250,000 productive templates and approximately 90,000 productive rearrangements was obtained per sample. Study-wide points: Baseline values of clonality outstripped age-matched healthy donors and followed circulating CD8+ T-cell counts.

The planned depth of sequencing spanned 1 in 200,000 to 1 in 1 million T cells. Only in-frame clones appear in the TCRdb table, and some are missing; sequencing was by immunoSEQ multiplex PCR. The sample has 58,000 or so clones, around 52% seen once. The CDR3 runs 18 residues. Germline V gene sequence: CDR1 SGHDT, CDR2 YYEEEE. V gave up 1 base and J gave up 0 bases, with 19 bases separating them. To note about this clone: Its cognate antigen is unknown.

The rearrangement links TRBV5-6 to TRBJ1-1; D might be TRBD1 (6 bases). Sequencing used PBMCs, obtained after 12 months of ibrutinib treatment. The TCR was taken from a human donor with chronic lymphocytic leukemia. The CDR3 here is CASSLYRDTLFMNTEAFF. The CDR3 DNA reads TGTGCCAGCAGCTTGTACCGGGACACCCTTTTCATGAACACTGAAGCTTTCTTT. The variable domain in full, with the rest retrieved from reference TRBV5-6 and TRBJ1-1, is DAGVTQSPTHLIKTRGQQVTLRCSPKSGHDTVSWYQQALGQGPQFIFQYYEEEERQRGNFPDRFSGHQFPNYSSELNVNALLLGDSALYLCASSLYRDTLFMNTEAFFGQGTRLTVV.